The 22 T cell receptor beta chains reported below all come from one sample, sequenced in a study of vaccination and CD4 T cells after COVID-19. Each CDR3 protein is one row after TCRdb ran MiXCR on the PCR reads. The sample shows some 25,000 distinct CDR3 sequences, over 40% of them seen only once. The sequenced sample was CD4+ T cells from blood, obtained before SARS-CoV-2 vaccination. Receptors were obtained from a human donor who had recovered from COVID-19.

This clonotype has only a few counts. The chain joins TRBV6-1 to TRBJ1-1, with D hard to call. The CDR3 is 13 amino acids. Germline CDR1 reads MNHNS; CDR2 reads SASEGT. The ends were cut back, 5 bases at V and 0 bases at J, with 7 bases in the middle. The CDR3 loop reads CASSRGLNTEAFF. The CDR3 nucleotides read TGTGCCAGCAGTCGTGGACTGAACACTGAAGCTTTCTTT.

The chain is built from TRBV6-1 and TRBJ1-3; 7 bases are a match to TRBD1. Germline-derived CDR1 and CDR2 are MNHNS and SASEGT. V lost 5 bases to trimming and J lost 2 bases; unmatched junction nucleotides: 9. The CDR3 extends over 16 amino acids. CDR3 sequence (DNA): TGTGCCAGCAGTCCAAACCCCGGACAGGCTGGAAACACCATATATTTT. Protein sequence: CASSPNPGQAGNTIYF.

The CDR3 region has the DNA TGCGCCAGCAGCTTGGGTTCAGGGGGCTACAATGAGCAGTTCTTC. The encoded protein is CASSLGSGGYNEQFF. The chain carries TRBV5-1 and TRBJ2-1, with TRBD1 identical over 7 bases. The CDR3 spans 15 residues. Germline loops: CDR1 SGHRS, CDR2 YFSETQ. V lost 0 bases, J lost 3 bases, and 3 bases stayed unmatched.

This clonotype was counted a few times. This chain connects TRBV2 to TRBJ1-2; the D gene is possibly TRBD1 (5 bases). Deletions cut 6 bases from V and 2 bases from J, with 7 bases between. Per the germline V gene, CDR1 is SNHLY and CDR2 is FYNNEI. There are 12 residues in the CDR3. The CDR3 loop reads CASRTDNYGYTF. The CDR3 DNA sequence: TGTGCCAGCAGGACAGACAACTATGGCTACACCTTC.

This clonotype was detected only a few times. The gene calls are TRBV28 and TRBJ1-2, with a tentative D call TRBD1 (6 bases). The CDR3 length is 16 residues. Trimming took 4 bases from V and 4 from J, leaving 19 bases between them. In germline, CDR1 is MDHEN, CDR2 SYDVKM. CDR3 sequence (DNA): TGTGCCAGCAGTTCCCCAGGAGAACAGGGCGTCTATGGCTACACCTTC. Its protein is CASSSPGEQGVYGYTF.

This clonotype was seen only a few times. V gene TRBV20-1 combines with J gene TRBJ2-3, with D perhaps TRBD2 (7 bases). Looked up from germline, CDR1 is DFQATT and CDR2 is SNEGSKA (reference sequence). V was cut by 6 bases and J by 1 base, with 11 bases left in between. The CDR3 has 13 amino acids. The CDR3 DNA is TGCAGTGCCGGGGGGCTAGGCACAGATACGCAGTATTTT. This translates into CSAGGLGTDTQYF.

This sequence joins TRBV6-5 and TRBJ1-6, with D unresolved. V gave up 4 bases and J gave up 7 bases, with 11 bases separating them. There are 14 residues in the CDR3. Per germline, CDR1 MNHEY and CDR2 SVGAGI. The CDR3 bases are TGTGCCAGCAGTTGCGGGAAAGCGAATTCACCCCTCCACTTT. Protein product: CASSCGKANSPLHF.

This clonotype has just a few counts. The chain is built from TRBV6-1 and TRBJ2-7; D is possibly TRBD1 (6 bases). Germline lookup yields CDR1 MNHNS and CDR2 SASEGT. This CDR3 region has 13 residues. Trimming left V 8 bases short and J 3 bases short, with 14 bases between. CDR3: CASGYRAGYEQYF. Written as DNA, the CDR3 is TGTGCCAGCGGATACAGGGCTGGCTACGAGCAGTACTTC.

The chain joins TRBV28 to TRBJ2-5; TRBD2 is a possible D gene (6 bases). CDR1 is MDHEN, CDR2 SYDVKM, per germline. The CDR3 totals 13 residues. Trimming stripped 7 bases from V and 5 bases from J, with 14 bases between. The CDR3 region is CASTQGGYETQYF. Written as DNA, the CDR3 is TGTGCCAGCACCCAAGGAGGGTATGAGACCCAGTACTTC.

This clonotype was detected a few times. This chain uses TRBV20-1 with TRBJ1-6, with TRBD1 matching over 7 bases. The CDR3 sequence is 14 residues long. Trimming cost V 6 bases and J 8 bases; bases outside gene matches: 10. The germline gives CDR1 DFQATT, CDR2 SNEGSKA (reference sequence). The DNA of the CDR3 is TGCAGTGCCCAGGGACAGAGAATGGATTCACCCCTCCACTTT. Translation: CSAQGQRMDSPLHF.

The chain couples TRBV5-4 to TRBJ2-1; 7 nucleotides line up with TRBD1. Germline lookup yields CDR1 SGHNT and CDR2 YYREEE (reference sequence). The CDR3 covers 17 residues. With 2 bases clipped from V and 0 bases from J, the junction kept 8 bases outside the gene matches. DNA of the CDR3: TGTGCCAGCAGCTTCGGCCTGGACAGGAACTCCTACAATGAGCAGTTCTTC. It encodes CASSFGLDRNSYNEQFF.

This clonotype was seen more than once but under ten times. V and J are TRBV24-1 and TRBJ2-1, with 8 bases that match TRBD1. J lost 5 bases, V lost 0 bases, and 8 bases had no gene match. The CDR3 totals 17 residues. The germline CDR1 and CDR2 sequences are KGHDR and SFDVKD. CDR3 in amino acids: CATSDLRSGQGDNEQFF. In DNA, the CDR3 is TGTGCCACCAGTGATTTGCGTTCAGGACAGGGTGACAATGAGCAGTTCTTC.

The chain couples TRBV19 to TRBJ2-7; TRBD2 might be the D (6 bases). Trimming pared 7 bases from V and 2 bases from J, leaving 12 bases between. The germline V gene encodes CDR1 LNHDA and CDR2 SQIVND (reference sequence). The CDR3 totals 13 residues. The CDR3 here is CASTRSGTYEQYF. The CDR3 DNA reads as TGTGCCAGTACCCGTAGCGGTACCTACGAGCAGTACTTC.

As regards this clonotype: Since no conserved phenylalanine or tryptophan closes the CDR3, a read error is the likely cause. CDR3 protein: CATDRGFQETQYL. The CDR3 nucleotides read TGTGCCACGGACAGGGGATTCCAAGAGACCCAGTACCTC. The J gene is TRBJ2-5, the V gene TRBV6-1; 9 nucleotides line up with TRBD1. V lost 10 bases and J lost 1; bases outside the gene matches: 4. CDR3 length: 13 residues. Per the germline V gene, CDR1 is MNHNS and CDR2 is SASEGT.

The CDR3, as DNA: TGCAGTGCTAGAGATAGCCTAGCGTCCCAAAAGGAATACGAGCAGTACTTC. This gives the protein CSARDSLASQKEYEQYF. The chain recombines TRBV20-1 with TRBJ2-7; D is perhaps TRBD2 (6 bases). Germline CDR1 and CDR2: DFQATT and SNEGSKA (reference sequence). V was pared by 0 bases and J by 4 bases, with 22 bases between. The CDR3 has 17 residues.

This clonotype was found a few times. The chain links TRBV7-3 to TRBJ2-7; D unclear. V lost 9 bases, J lost 6 bases, and 12 bases lay in between. The CDR3 sequence is 11 residues long. CDR1 SGHTA and CDR2 FQGTGA come from the germline V gene. For the CDR3, the DNA is TGTGCCAGAAGAATCCCCCTCGAGCAGTACTTC. Amino acid sequence: CARRIPLEQYF.

This chain joins TRBV6-1 and TRBJ1-5, with unresolved D. There are 12 residues in the CDR3. V shed 6 bases and J shed 3 bases, with 6 bases lying between them. Germline CDR1 is MNHNS and CDR2 is SASEGT. CDR3 amino acids: CASSDPNQPQHF. CDR3 DNA: TGTGCCAGCAGCGACCCCAATCAGCCCCAGCATTTT.

This clonotype has more than one count but fewer than ten. This chain joins TRBV6-5 and TRBJ2-7, with 15 nucleotides matching TRBD2. The CDR3 covers 18 residues. Germline CDR1 reads MNHEY; CDR2 reads SVGAGI. The J segment lost 2 bases and the V segment lost 2 bases, leaving 7 bases of the junction unmatched. The CDR3 is CASSYSPGLAGGAYEQYF. In DNA form, the CDR3 reads TGTGCCAGCAGTTACAGCCCGGGACTAGCGGGAGGCGCCTACGAGCAGTACTTC.

The genes are TRBV6-2 or TRBV6-3 and TRBJ2-1; 9 bases line up with TRBD2. With V trimmed by 5 bases and J by 6 bases, 8 bases remained unmatched. The germline gives CDR1 MNHEY, CDR2 SVGEGT. CDR3 length equals 15 residues. The CDR3 spells CASSRGGGRANEQFF. The CDR3 bases are TGTGCCAGCAGTCGTGGGGGCGGGAGGGCCAATGAGCAGTTCTTC.

A few counts support this clonotype. The chain carries TRBV20-1 and TRBJ2-3, with 8 positions matching TRBD1. The CDR3 covers 16 residues. With 4 bases clipped from V and 2 bases from J, the junction kept 11 bases outside the gene matches. Germline values: CDR1 DFQATT, CDR2 SNEGSKA (reference sequence). This CDR3 is CSATDSRQGHTDTQYF. The CDR3 DNA is TGCAGTGCTACCGATTCAAGACAGGGGCACACAGATACGCAGTATTTT.

The gene calls are TRBV20-1 and TRBJ2-1; D might be TRBD2 (5 bases). Trimming took off 3 bases at V and 0 bases at J, with 12 bases between the two ends. CDR3 length: 15 amino acids. Germline lookup yields CDR1 DFQATT and CDR2 SNEGSKA (reference sequence). The CDR3 reads CSASAEELSYNEQFF. CDR3 DNA sequence: TGCAGTGCTAGTGCGGAGGAGCTCTCCTACAATGAGCAGTTCTTC.

The chain is built from TRBV20-1 and TRBJ2-5; 10 positions agree with TRBD1. Germline values: CDR1 DFQATT, CDR2 SNEGSKA (reference sequence). There are 17 residues in the CDR3. V lost 3 bases to trimming and J lost 5 bases; unmatched junction nucleotides: 15. The CDR3 loop reads CSASSGYGQGVWETQYF. Here the CDR3 DNA reads TGCAGTGCTAGCTCAGGGTACGGACAGGGGGTATGGGAGACCCAGTACTTC.